This is a list of T cell receptor beta chains from one sample in a study of cytomegalovirus exposure and HLA in healthy donors. Method: immunoSEQ multiplex PCR; TCRdb's copy keeps in-frame clones and lacks some. The sample lists about 200,000 clones; about three quarters were seen once. Sequencing input: PBMCs. The receptors were gathered from a woman aged 40-49 years in good health and CMV-seronegative. Both conserved end residues are part of each CDR3. D genes are given only for firm matches. Size is omitted from some rows. Given values are once, few, many or a class for expanded clones.

j_call v_call d_call clone_size cdr3_length cdr3_aa cdr3_nt
TRBJ2-7 TRBV2 . . 16 CASSIFQGRGTYEQYF TGTGCCAGCAGTATTTTCCAGGGTAGGGGGACCTACGAGCAGTACTTC
TRBJ1-1 TRBV6-6 TRBD1 . 15 CASSYSTGVNTEAFF TGTGCCAGCAGTTACTCGACAGGGGTGAACACTGAAGCTTTCTTT
TRBJ2-1 TRBV7-6 TRBD2 . 16 CASSQTSGSPHNEQFF TGTGCCAGCAGCCAAACTAGCGGGAGCCCCCACAATGAGCAGTTCTTC
TRBJ1-2 TRBV5-6 TRBD1 . 17 CASSFRTGQGPESGYTF TGTGCCAGCAGCTTTCGAACCGGACAGGGGCCGGAAAGTGGCTACACCTTC
TRBJ2-2 TRBV30 TRBD2 . 15 CAWRRREAGTGELFF TGTGCCTGGAGACGGCGGGAGGCTGGCACCGGGGAGCTGTTTTTT
TRBJ1-1 TRBV27 . . 14 CASRRLGTATEAFF TGTGCCAGCAGAAGACTCGGGACTGCCACTGAAGCTTTCTTT
TRBJ2-7 TRBV29-1 . . 14 CSVEAQGHSYEQYF TGCAGCGTTGAAGCTCAGGGACACTCCTACGAGCAGTACTTC
TRBJ2-1 TRBV6-6 TRBD2 . 15 CASSIAGLGHNEQFF TGTGCCAGCAGCATAGCGGGTTTGGGGCACAATGAGCAGTTCTTC
TRBJ1-5 TRBV30 TRBD1 . 14 CAWSRDRGGQPQHF TGTGCCTGGAGTCGGGACAGGGGAGGTCAGCCCCAGCATTTT
TRBJ1-4 TRBV21-1 . . 17 CASSKDRTVRWKEKLFF TGTGCCAGCAGCAAAGACAGGACAGTACGTTGGAAGGAAAAACTGTTTTTT
TRBJ1-4 TRBV19 . . 15 CASSILGETNEKLFF TGTGCCAGTAGTATATTAGGGGAAACTAATGAAAAACTGTTTTTT
TRBJ2-7 TRBV5-6 TRBD2 . 16 CASSFVRGTSVYEQYF TGTGCCAGCAGCTTTGTCAGAGGGACTAGCGTCTACGAGCAGTACTTC
TRBJ2-1 TRBV7-2 TRBD1 few 16 CASSLALGQGWDEQFF TGTGCCAGCAGCTTAGCGCTTGGACAGGGGTGGGATGAGCAGTTCTTC
TRBJ1-1 TRBV18 . . 15 CASSLSIVMNTEAFF TGTGCCAGCTCACTTAGTATAGTCATGAACACTGAAGCTTTCTTT
TRBJ1-4 TRBV10-3 TRBD1 few 14 CAIGQGALTEKLFF TGTGCCATCGGACAGGGGGCACTAACTGAAAAACTGTTTTTT
TRBJ2-3 TRBV9 . few 15 CASSSGAGDTDTQYF TGTGCCAGCAGCTCCGGGGCAGGGGACACAGATACGCAGTATTTT
TRBJ1-2 TRBV6-1 . few 15 CASSEQGSLKKGYTF TGTGCCAGCAGTGAGCAGGGGAGCTTGAAGAAGGGCTACACCTTC
TRBJ1-5 TRBV5-8 . once 14 CASSLGQINQPQHF TGCGCCAGCAGCTTGGGTCAGATCAATCAGCCCCAGCATTTT
TRBJ2-7 TRBV11-2 TRBD2 . 14 CASSYRGSSYEQYF TGTGCCAGCAGTTACCGCGGGAGCTCCTACGAGCAGTACTTC
TRBJ1-1 TRBV7-9 . . 13 CSSSLGREAEAFF TGTTCCAGCAGCTTAGGCAGGGAGGCTGAAGCTTTCTTT
TRBJ2-1 TRBV11-2 TRBD2 . 15 CASSFLAGENNEQFF TGTGCCAGCAGCTTTCTAGCGGGAGAAAACAATGAGCAGTTCTTC
TRBJ1-4 TRBV5-4 . . 16 CASSEGGSATNEKLFF TGTGCCAGCAGCGAGGGGGGGTCAGCAACTAATGAAAAACTGTTTTTT
TRBJ2-7 TRBV16 . . 14 CASSLGRGPYEQYF TGTGCCAGCAGCCTCGGGCGGGGCCCGTACGAGCAGTACTTC